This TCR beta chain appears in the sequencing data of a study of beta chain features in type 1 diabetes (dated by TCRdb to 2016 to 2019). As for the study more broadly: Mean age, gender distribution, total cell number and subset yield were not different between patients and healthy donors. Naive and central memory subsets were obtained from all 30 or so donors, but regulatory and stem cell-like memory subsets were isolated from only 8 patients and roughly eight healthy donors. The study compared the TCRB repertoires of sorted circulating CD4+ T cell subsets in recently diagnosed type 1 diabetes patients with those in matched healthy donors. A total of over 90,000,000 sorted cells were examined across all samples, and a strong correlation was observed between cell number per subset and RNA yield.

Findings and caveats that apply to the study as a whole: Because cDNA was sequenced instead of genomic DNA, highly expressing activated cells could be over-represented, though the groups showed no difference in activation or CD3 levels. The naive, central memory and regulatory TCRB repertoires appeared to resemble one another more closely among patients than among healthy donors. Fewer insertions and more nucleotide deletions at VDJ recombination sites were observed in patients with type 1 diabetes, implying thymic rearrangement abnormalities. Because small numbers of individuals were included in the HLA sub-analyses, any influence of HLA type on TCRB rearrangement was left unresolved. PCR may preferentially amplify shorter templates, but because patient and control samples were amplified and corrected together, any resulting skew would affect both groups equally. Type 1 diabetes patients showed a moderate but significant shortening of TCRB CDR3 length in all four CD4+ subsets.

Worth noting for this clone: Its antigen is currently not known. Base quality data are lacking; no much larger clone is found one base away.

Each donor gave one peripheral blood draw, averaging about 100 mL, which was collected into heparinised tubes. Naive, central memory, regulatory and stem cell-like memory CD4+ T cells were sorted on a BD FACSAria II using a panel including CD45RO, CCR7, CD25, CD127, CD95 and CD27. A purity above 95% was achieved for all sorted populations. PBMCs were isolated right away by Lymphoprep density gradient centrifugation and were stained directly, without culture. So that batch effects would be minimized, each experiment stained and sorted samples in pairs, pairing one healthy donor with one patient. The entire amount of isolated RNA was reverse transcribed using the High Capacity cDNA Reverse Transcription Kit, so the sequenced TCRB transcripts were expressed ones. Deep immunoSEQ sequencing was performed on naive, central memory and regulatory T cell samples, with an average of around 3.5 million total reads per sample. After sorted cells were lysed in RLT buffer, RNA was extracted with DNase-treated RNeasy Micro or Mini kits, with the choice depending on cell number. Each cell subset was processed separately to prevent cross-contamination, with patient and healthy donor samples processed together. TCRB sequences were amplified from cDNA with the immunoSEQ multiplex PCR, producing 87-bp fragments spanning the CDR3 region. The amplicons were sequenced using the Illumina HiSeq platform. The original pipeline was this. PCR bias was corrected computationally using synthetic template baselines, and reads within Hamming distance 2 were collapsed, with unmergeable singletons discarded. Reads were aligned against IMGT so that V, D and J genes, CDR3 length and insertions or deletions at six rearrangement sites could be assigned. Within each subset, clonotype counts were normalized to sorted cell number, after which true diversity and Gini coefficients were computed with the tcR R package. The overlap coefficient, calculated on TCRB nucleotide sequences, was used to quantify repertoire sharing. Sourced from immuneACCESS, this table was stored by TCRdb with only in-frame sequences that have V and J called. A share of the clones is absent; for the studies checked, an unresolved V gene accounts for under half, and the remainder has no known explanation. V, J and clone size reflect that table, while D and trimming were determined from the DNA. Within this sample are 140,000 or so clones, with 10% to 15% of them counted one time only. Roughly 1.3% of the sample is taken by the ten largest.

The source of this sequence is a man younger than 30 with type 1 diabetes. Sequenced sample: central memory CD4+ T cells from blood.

This receptor carries the CDR3 CASSPQGDNQPQHF. In nucleotides, the sequence is TGTGCCAGCTCACCGCAGGGAGACAATCAGCCCCAGCATTTT. The chain is encoded by TRBV18 joined to TRBJ1-5, and the D gene may be TRBD1, 5 bases matching. V drops 3 bases and J drops 3 bases, leaving 9 bases in between. CDR3 length: 14 amino acids, cysteine to phenylalanine. Solely the CDR3 DNA is kept, with 42 bases framed from the first base. Looking up the germline V gene yields CDR1 KGHSH and CDR2 LQKENI.